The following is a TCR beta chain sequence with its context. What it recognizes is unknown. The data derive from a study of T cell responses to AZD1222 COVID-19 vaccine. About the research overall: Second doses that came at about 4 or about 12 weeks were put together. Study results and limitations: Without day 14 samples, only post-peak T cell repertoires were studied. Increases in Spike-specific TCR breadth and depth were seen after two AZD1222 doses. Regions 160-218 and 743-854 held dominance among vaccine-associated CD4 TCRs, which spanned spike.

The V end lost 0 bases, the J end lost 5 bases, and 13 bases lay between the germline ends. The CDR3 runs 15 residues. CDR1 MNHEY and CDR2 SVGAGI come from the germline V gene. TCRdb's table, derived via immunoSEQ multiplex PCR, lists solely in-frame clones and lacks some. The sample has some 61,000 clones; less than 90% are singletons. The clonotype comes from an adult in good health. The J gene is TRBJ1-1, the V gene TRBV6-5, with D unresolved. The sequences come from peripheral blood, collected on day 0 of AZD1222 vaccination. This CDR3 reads CASSYSNLGGTEAFF. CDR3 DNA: TGTGCCAGCAGTTACTCGAACCTCGGAGGGACTGAAGCTTTCTTT.